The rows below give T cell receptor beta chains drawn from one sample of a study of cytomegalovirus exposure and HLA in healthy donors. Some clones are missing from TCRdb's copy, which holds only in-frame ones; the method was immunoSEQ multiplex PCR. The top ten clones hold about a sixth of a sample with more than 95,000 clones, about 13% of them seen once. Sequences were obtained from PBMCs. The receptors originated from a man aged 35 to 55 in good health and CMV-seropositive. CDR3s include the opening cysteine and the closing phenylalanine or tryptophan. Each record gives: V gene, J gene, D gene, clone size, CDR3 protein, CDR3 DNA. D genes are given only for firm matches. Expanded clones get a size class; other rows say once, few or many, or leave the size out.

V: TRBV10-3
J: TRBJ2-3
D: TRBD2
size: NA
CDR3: CAVGLAGGGGVTDTQYF
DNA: TGTGCCGTGGGACTAGCGGGAGGTGGAGGGGTTACAGATACGCAGTATTTT

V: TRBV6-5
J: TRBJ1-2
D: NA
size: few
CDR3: CASSYSAVSNGYTF
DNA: TGTGCCAGCAGTTACTCGGCGGTATCGAATGGCTACACCTTC

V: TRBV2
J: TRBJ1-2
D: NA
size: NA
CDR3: CASSEAQNYGYTF
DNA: TGTGCCAGCAGTGAAGCGCAGAACTATGGCTACACCTTC

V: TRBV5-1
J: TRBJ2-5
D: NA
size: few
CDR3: CASSWEDRLETQYF
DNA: TGCGCCAGCAGCTGGGAGGACAGGCTGGAGACCCAGTACTTC

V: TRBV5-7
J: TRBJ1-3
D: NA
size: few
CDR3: CASSFGTIYF
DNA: TGTGCCAGCAGCTTCGGGACCATATATTTT

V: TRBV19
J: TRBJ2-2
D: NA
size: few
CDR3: CASSGQPNTGELFF
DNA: TGTGCCAGTAGTGGGCAGCCGAACACCGGGGAGCTGTTTTTT

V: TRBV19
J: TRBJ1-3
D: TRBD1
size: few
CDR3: CASRGRGLRSGNTIYF
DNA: TGTGCCAGTAGAGGCAGGGGGCTTCGCTCTGGAAACACCATATATTTT

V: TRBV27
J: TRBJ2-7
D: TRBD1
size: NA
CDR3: CASSFVGQGTYEQYF
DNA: TGTGCCAGCAGTTTTGTGGGACAGGGTACCTACGAGCAGTACTTC

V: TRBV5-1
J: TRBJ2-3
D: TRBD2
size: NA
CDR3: CASSQRAGSTDTQYF
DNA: TGCGCCAGCAGCCAAAGAGCGGGGAGCACAGATACGCAGTATTTT

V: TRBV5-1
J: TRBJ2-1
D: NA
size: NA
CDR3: CASSPGSSYNEQFF
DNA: TGCGCCAGCAGCCCCGGGAGCTCCTACAATGAGCAGTTCTTC

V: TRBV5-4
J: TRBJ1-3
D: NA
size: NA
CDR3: CASSFGGSGNTIYF
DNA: TGTGCCAGCAGCTTCGGTGGCTCTGGAAACACCATATATTTT

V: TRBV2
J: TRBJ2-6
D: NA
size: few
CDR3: CATQAGTGANVLTF
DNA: TGTGCCACCCAGGCGGGGACTGGGGCCAACGTCCTGACTTTC

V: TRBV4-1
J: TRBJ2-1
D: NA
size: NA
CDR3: CASSGSPYYNEQFF
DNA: TGCGCCAGCAGCGGGAGTCCCTACTACAATGAGCAGTTCTTC

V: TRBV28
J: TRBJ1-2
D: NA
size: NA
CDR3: CASSFSGVGGYTF
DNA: TGTGCCAGCAGTTTTTCGGGGGTGGGCGGCTACACCTTC

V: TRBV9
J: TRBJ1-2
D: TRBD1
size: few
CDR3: CASSVVEDPGQGTNYGYTF
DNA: TGTGCCAGCAGCGTAGTAGAGGACCCGGGACAGGGGACTAACTATGGCTACACCTTC

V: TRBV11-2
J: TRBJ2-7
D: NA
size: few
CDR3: CASTKPGSYEQYF
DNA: TGTGCCAGCACCAAACCGGGGTCCTACGAGCAGTACTTC

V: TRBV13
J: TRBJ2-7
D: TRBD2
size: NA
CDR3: CASSLGTSGGFYEQYF
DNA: TGTGCCAGCAGCTTAGGGACTAGCGGGGGTTTCTACGAGCAGTACTTC

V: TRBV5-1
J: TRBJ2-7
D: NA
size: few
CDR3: CASSLGLPGEQYF
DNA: TGCGCCAGCAGCTTGGGACTGCCGGGTGAGCAGTACTTC

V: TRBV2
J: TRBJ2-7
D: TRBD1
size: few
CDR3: CASRIDRAEQYF
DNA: TGTGCCAGCAGGATAGACAGGGCCGAGCAGTACTTC

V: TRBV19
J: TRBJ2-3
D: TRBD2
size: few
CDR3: CASSTLAGGLADTQYF
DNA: TGTGCCAGTAGTACTCTAGCGGGAGGACTTGCAGATACGCAGTATTTT

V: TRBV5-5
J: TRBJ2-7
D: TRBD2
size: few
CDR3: CASSLGLAGGLAYEQYF
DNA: TGTGCCAGCAGCTTGGGGTTAGCGGGAGGCCTTGCTTACGAGCAGTACTTC

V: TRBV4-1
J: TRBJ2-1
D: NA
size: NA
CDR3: CASSQQGTEQFF
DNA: TGCGCCAGCAGCCAACAGGGGACCGAGCAGTTCTTC

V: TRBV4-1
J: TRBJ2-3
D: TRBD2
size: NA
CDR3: CASSLTRGLAIRTDTQYF
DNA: TGCGCCAGCAGCCTCACAAGGGGACTAGCGATAAGAACAGATACGCAGTATTTT

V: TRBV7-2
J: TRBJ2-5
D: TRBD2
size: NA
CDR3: CASSPRGSGRMETQYF
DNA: TGTGCCAGCAGCCCCCGAGGGAGCGGGAGGATGGAGACCCAGTACTTC

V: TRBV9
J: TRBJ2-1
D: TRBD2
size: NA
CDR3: CASSVLAGLSYNEQFF
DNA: TGTGCCAGCAGCGTACTAGCGGGTTTGTCCTACAATGAGCAGTTCTTC

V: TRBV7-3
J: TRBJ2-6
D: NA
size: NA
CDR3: CASSRSSGANVLTF
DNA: TGTGCCAGCAGCCGCAGCTCTGGGGCCAACGTCCTGACTTTC

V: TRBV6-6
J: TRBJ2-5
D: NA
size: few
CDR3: CASTDASFYWETQYF
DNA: TGTGCCAGCACCGATGCTAGCTTCTATTGGGAGACCCAGTACTTC

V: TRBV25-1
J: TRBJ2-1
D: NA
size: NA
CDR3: CASSHGASSYNEQFF
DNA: TGTGCCAGCAGCCATGGGGCTAGCTCCTACAATGAGCAGTTCTTC

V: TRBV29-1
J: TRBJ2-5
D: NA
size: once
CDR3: CSVAGHLQEAQYF
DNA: TGCAGCGTTGCGGGACACCTCCAAGAGGCCCAGTACTTC

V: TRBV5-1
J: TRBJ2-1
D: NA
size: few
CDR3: CASSLGEVRNEQFF
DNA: TGCGCCAGCAGCTTGGGTGAGGTTCGCAATGAGCAGTTCTTC

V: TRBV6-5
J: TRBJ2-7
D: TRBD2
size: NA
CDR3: CASTGLAGPSGEQYF
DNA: TGTGCCAGCACAGGGCTAGCGGGCCCTTCGGGCGAGCAGTACTTC

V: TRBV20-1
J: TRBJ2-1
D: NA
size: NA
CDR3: CSARAFREQFF
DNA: TGCAGTGCTAGAGCCTTCCGGGAGCAGTTCTTC

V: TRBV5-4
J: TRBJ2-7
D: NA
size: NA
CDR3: CASSLTGSYEQYF
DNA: TGTGCCAGCAGCCTGACAGGATCCTACGAGCAGTACTTC

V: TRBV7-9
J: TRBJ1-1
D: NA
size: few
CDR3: CASSSTGTNTNTEAFF
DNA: TGTGCCAGCAGCTCGACAGGAACCAATACGAACACTGAAGCTTTCTTT

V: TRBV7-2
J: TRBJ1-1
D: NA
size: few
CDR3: CASSLESQGRNTEAFF
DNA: TGTGCCAGCAGCTTAGAATCTCAGGGTAGGAACACTGAAGCTTTCTTT

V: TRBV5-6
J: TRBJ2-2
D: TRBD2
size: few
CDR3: CASSLRGLAGANTGELFF
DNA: TGTGCCAGCAGCTTGAGAGGATTAGCGGGTGCGAACACCGGGGAGCTGTTTTTT

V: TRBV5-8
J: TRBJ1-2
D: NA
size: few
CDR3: CASSSLGSFNYGYTF
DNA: TGTGCCAGCAGCTCTTTGGGCAGCTTTAACTATGGCTACACCTTC

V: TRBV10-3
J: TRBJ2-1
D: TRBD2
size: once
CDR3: CAIMIAGGSNEQFF
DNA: TGTGCCATCATGATAGCGGGAGGGAGCAATGAGCAGTTCTTC

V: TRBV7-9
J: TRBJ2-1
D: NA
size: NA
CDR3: CASSPVVNEQFF
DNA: TGTGCCAGCAGCCCGGTGGTGAATGAGCAGTTCTTC

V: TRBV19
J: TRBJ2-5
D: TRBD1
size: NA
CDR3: CASSISGDRGETQYF
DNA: TGTGCCAGTAGTATTTCAGGGGACAGGGGAGAGACCCAGTACTTC

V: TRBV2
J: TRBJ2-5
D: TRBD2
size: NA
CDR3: CASSEHLAEQETQYF
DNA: TGTGCCAGCAGTGAACATCTAGCGGAGCAAGAGACCCAGTACTTC

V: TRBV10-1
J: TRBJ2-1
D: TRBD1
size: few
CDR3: CASSYDRDRGLNEQFF
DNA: TGCGCCAGCAGTTATGACCGGGACAGGGGCCTTAACGAGCAGTTCTTC

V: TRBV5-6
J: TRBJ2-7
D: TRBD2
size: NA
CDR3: CASSRSPSGPRGEQYF
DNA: TGTGCCAGCAGCCGTAGCCCTAGCGGGCCCAGAGGAGAGCAGTACTTC

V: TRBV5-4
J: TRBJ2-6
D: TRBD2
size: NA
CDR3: CASSAPLAGVGGANVLTF
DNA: TGTGCCAGCAGCGCGCCTCTAGCGGGAGTCGGTGGGGCCAACGTCCTGACTTTC

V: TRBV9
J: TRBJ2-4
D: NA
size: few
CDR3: CASSPRGQEDIQYF
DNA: TGTGCCAGCAGCCCCCGCGGCCAGGAGGACATTCAGTACTTC